This T cell receptor beta chain was recorded in a study of cytomegalovirus exposure and HLA in healthy donors. Overall study findings and caveats: A later analysis linked a missense DCLRE1C variant to TCR beta V- and J-gene trimming. Presence/absence analyses assumed roughly uniform sequencing depth across donors, which may not hold.

As concerns this clone: The antigen remains unidentified.

The PCR employed 60 Vbeta primers together with 13 Jbeta primers. The method was immunoSEQ multiplex PCR; TCRdb's version includes in-frame clones alone and lacks a portion of them. This table holds roughly 130,000 clones, roughly 8.3% found once. Nominal health characterized the donors when sampled, though unrecorded immune exposures were likely. In germline, CDR1 is SGHRS, CDR2 YFSETQ. V lost 7 bases and J lost 3; bases outside the gene matches: 10. This CDR3 is built from 15 residues. The rearrangement joins TRBV5-1 to TRBJ2-3, with 8 positions matching TRBD2. This clonotype originated in a man aged 35 to 55 in good health and CMV-seronegative. Sequencing was done on a sample of PBMCs. CDR3 DNA sequence: TGCGCCAGCGCCCTCCAGGCGGGGGGTACAGATACGCAGTATTTT. This encodes CASALQAGGTDTQYF.